This T cell receptor (beta chain) was obtained from a study of metastatic and nonmetastatic thyroid tumors. With MiXCR, TCRdb called clones anew from the PCR reads. The data hold 5,000 or so clones, with around 28% observed a single time. From germline, CDR1 is MNHEY and CDR2 SMNVEV (reference sequence). There are 14 residues in the CDR3. V was shortened by 5 bases and J by 5 bases, with 16 bases between the two germline ends. Until they underwent thyroid surgery, no patient had received any treatment. This clone has more than one count but fewer than ten. The V and J genes are TRBV27 and TRBJ2-7; no reliable D call. The receptor's source is a female donor with papillary thyroid cancer or a benign thyroid nodule (not recorded which). Some clones in this sample may be carry-over from other donors' samples. The sequencing sample was made of adjacent normal tissue. CDR3 in DNA: TGTGCCAGCAGTGTCCCACCAAAGACCCACGAGCAGTACTTC. As protein: CASSVPPKTHEQYF.